The clone carrying this T cell receptor beta chain was observed a few times. CDR1 is SGHVT, CDR2 SQSDAQ, per germline. CDR3 size: 13 residues. V shed 3 bases, J shed 9 bases, and the junction held 5 bases outside the gene matches. The data derive from a study of shared T cell receptors in the human thymus. Using immunoSEQ multiplex PCR, the repertoire was profiled, and TCRdb retains in-frame clones only, with some absent. The sample carries 700,000 or so clones, 80% to 90% recorded once. This same sample was also part of a study on human thymus T cells. From that study: Thymic resections from corrective heart surgery supplied the tissue. Thymic and blood repertoires appeared to carry a bias in their V and J gene usage. Reports from related research described highly overlapping thymic repertoires among unrelated individuals.

The chain carries TRBV7-4 and TRBJ1-2, with 9 bases that match TRBD1. Sequenced sample: thymocytes. This clonotype was obtained from a girl less than two years old with a congenital heart defect. CDR3 region: CASSLTDRGRYTF. In nucleotides, the CDR3 is TGTGCCAGCAGCTTGACGGACAGGGGACGCTACACCTTC.